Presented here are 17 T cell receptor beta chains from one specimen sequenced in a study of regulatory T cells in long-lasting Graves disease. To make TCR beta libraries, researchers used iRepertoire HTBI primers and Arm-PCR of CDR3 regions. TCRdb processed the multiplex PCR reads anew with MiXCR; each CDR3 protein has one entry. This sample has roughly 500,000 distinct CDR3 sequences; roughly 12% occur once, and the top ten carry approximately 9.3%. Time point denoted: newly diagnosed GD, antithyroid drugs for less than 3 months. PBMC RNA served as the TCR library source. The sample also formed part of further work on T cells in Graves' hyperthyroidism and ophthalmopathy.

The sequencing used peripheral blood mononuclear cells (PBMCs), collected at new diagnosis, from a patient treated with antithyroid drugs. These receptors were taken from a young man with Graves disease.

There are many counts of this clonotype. The CDR3 sequence: CASSQTGKRETQYF. In DNA, the CDR3 is TGTGCCAGCAGCCAAACAGGGAAGCGGGAGACCCAGTACTTC. The chain employs TRBV3-1 and TRBJ2-5; weak D call: TRBD1 (6 bases). CDR3 length: 14 residues. Germline V gives CDR1 LGHDT, CDR2 YNNKEL (reference sequence). Trimming took 2 bases from V and 5 from J, leaving 12 bases between them.

CDR3 amino acids: CAGREWGNTGELFF. CDR3 DNA: TGCGCCGGGAGGGAGTGGGGCAACACCGGGGAGCTGTTTTTT. The V call is TRBV10-2, the J call TRBJ2-2; 7 bases line up with TRBD2. This CDR3 spans 14 amino acids. Germline values: CDR1 WSHSY, CDR2 SAAADI. Germline trimming cut 11 bases from V and 2 bases from J; bases unmatched to any gene: 8.

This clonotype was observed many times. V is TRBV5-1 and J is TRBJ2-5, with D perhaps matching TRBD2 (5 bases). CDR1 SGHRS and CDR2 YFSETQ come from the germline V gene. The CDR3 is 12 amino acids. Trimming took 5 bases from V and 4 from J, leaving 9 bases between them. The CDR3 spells CASRAEGETQYF. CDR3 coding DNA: TGCGCCAGCAGGGCCGAGGGAGAGACCCAGTACTTC.

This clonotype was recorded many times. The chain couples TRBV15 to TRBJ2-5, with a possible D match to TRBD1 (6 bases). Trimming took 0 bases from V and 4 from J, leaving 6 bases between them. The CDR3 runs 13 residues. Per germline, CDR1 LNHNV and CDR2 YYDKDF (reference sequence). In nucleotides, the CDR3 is TGTGCCACCAGCAGAGACAGGGGAGAGACCCAGTACTTC. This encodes CATSRDRGETQYF.

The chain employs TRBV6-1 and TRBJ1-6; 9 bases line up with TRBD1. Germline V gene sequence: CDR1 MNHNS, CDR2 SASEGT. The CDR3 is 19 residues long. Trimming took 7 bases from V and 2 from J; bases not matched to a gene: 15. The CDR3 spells CASTPMGQGRGTYNSPLHF. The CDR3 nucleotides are TGTGCCAGCACCCCGATGGGACAGGGAAGAGGGACCTATAATTCACCCCTCCACTTT.

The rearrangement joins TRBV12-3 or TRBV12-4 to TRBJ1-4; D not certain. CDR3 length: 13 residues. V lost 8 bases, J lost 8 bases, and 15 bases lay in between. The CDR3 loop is CASASALGEKLFF. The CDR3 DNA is TGTGCCAGCGCGTCAGCCCTCGGGGAAAAACTGTTTTTT.

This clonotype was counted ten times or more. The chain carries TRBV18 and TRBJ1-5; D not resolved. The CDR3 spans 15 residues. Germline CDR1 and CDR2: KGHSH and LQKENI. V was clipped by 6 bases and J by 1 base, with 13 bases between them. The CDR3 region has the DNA TGTGCCAGCTCTCCTGAAGGTTTGAGCAATCAGCCCCAGCATTTT. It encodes CASSPEGLSNQPQHF.

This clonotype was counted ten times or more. CDR3 nucleotide sequence: TGTGCCAGCAGTCAAGACTACTCTGGGGCCAACGTCCTGACTTTC. It codes for CASSQDYSGANVLTF. The gene calls are TRBV2 and TRBJ2-6; weak D call: TRBD2 (5 bases). Germline lookup yields CDR1 SNHLY and CDR2 FYNNEI. The CDR3 covers 15 residues. Trimming shortened V by 5 bases and J by 0 bases, and 8 bases separated the two germline ends.

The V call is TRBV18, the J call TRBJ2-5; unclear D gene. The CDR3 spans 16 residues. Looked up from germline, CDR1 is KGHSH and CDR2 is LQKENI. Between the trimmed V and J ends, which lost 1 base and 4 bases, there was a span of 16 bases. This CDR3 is CASSPRPRIERETQYF. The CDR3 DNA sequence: TGTGCCAGCTCACCACGGCCTCGGATAGAAAGAGAGACCCAGTACTTC.

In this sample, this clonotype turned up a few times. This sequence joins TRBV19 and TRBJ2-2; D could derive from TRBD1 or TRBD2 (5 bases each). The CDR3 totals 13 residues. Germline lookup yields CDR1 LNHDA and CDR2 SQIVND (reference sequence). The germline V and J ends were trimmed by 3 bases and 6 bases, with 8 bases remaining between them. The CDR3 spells CASSMGDPGELFF. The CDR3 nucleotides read TGTGCCAGTAGTATGGGGGACCCCGGGGAGCTGTTTTTT.

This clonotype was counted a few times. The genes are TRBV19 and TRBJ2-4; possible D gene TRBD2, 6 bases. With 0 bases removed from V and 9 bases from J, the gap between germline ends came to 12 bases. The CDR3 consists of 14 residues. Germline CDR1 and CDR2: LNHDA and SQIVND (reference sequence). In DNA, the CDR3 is TGTGCCAGTAGTATAGACGGTTTTAGCGGCATTCAGTACTTC. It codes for CASSIDGFSGIQYF.

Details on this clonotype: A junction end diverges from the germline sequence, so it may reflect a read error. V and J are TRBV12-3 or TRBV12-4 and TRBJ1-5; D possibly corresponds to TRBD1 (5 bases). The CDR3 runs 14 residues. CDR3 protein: CACRATDGIWPQHF. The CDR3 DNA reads TGTGCCTGCAGGGCCACCGACGGGATATGGCCCCAGCATTTT.

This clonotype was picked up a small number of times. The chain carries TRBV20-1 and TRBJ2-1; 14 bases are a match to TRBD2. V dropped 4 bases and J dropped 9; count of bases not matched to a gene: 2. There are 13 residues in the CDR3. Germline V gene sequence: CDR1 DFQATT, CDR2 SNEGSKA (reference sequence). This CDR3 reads CSATGLAGVEQFF. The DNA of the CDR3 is TGCAGTGCTACGGGACTAGCGGGAGTTGAGCAGTTCTTC.

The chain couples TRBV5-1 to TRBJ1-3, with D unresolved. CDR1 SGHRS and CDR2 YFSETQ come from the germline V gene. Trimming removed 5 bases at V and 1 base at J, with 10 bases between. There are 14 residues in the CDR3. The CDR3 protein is CASSLDGSGNTIYF. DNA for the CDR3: TGCGCCAGCAGTCTGGACGGATCTGGAAACACCATATATTTT.

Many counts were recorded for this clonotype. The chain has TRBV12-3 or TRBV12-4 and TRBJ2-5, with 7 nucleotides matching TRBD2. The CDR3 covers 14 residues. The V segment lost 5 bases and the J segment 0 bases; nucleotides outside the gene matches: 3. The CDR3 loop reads CASSRGTNQETQYF. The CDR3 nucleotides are TGTGCCAGCAGTCGCGGGACTAACCAAGAGACCCAGTACTTC.

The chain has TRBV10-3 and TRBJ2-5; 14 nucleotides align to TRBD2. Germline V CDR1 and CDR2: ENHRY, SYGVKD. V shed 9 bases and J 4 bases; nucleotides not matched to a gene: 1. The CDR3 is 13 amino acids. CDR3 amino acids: CAIGTSGRETQYF. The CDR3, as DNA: TGTGCCATTGGGACTAGCGGGAGAGAGACCCAGTACTTC.

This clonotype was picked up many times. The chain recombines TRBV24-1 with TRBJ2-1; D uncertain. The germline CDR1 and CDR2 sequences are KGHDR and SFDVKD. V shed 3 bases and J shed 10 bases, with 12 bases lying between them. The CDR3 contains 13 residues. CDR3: CATSDANGREQFF. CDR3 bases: TGTGCCACCAGTGATGCGAATGGGCGAGAGCAGTTCTTC.